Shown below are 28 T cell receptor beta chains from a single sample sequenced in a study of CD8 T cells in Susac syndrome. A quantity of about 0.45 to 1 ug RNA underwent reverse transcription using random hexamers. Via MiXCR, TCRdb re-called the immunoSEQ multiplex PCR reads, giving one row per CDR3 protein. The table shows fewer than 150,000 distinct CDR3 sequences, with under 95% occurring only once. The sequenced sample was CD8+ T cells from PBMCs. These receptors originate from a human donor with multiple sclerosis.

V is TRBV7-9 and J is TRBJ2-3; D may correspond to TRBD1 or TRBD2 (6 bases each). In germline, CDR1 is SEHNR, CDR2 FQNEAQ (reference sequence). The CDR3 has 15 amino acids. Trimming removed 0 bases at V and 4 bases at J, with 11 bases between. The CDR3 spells CASSLAGGGADTQYF. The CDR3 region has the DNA TGTGCCAGCAGCTTAGCAGGGGGAGGCGCAGATACGCAGTATTTT. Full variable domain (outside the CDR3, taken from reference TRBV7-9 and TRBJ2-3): DTGVSQNPRHKITKRGQNVTFRCDPISEHNRLYWYRQTLGQGPEFLTYFQNEAQLEKSRLLSDRFSAERPKGSFSTLEIQRTEQGDSAMYLCASSLAGGGADTQYFGPGTRLTVL.

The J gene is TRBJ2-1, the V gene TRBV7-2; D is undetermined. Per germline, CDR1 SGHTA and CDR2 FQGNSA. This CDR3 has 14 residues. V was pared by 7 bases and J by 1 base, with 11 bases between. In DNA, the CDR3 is TGTGCCAGCACCCTCTTGGGGTCCTACAATGAGCAGTTCTTC. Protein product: CASTLLGSYNEQFF.

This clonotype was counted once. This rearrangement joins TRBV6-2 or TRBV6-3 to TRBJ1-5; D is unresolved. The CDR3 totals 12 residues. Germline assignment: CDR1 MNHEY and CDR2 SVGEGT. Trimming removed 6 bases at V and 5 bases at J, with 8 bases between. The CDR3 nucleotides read TGTGCCAGCAGATTATGGGATCAGCCCCAGCATTTT. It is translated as CASRLWDQPQHF.

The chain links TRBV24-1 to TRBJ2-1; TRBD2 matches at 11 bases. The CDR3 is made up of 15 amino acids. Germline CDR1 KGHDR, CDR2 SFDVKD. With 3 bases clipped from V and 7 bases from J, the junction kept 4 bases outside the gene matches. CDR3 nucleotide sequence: TGTGCCACCAGTGATCACACTAGCGGGAGTAATGAGCAGTTCTTC. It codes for CATSDHTSGSNEQFF.

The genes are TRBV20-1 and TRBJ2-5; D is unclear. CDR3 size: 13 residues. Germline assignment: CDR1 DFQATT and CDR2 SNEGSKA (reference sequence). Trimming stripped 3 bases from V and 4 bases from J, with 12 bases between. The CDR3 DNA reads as TGCAGTGCTAGTATCGGAAGGGTAGAGACCCAGTACTTC. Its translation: CSASIGRVETQYF.

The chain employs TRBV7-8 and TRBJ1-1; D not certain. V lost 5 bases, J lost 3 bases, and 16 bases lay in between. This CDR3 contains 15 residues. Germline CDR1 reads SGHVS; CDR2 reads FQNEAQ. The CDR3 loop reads CASSPSWQSYTEAFF. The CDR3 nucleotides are TGTGCCAGCAGCCCAAGTTGGCAGTCCTACACTGAAGCTTTCTTT. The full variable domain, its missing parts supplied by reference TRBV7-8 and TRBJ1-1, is GAGVSQSPRYKVAKRGQDVALRCDPISGHVSLFWYQQALGQGPEFLTYFQNEAQLDKSGLPSDRFFAERPEGSVSTLKIQRTQQEDSAVYLCASSPSWQSYTEAFFGQGTRLTVV.

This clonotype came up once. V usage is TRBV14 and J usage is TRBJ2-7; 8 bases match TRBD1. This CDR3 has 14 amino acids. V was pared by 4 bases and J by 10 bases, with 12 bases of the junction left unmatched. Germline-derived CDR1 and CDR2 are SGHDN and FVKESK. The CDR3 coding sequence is TGTGCCAGCAGCCGCCCCGGGACAGGATCTAGACAGTACTTC. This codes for CASSRPGTGSRQYF.

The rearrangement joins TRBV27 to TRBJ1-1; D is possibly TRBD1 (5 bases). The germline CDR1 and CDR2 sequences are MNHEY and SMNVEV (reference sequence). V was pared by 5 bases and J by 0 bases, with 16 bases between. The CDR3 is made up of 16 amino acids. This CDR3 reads CASSPGTAQVNTEAFF. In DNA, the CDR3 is TGTGCCAGCAGTCCCGGGACCGCTCAGGTGAACACTGAAGCTTTCTTT.

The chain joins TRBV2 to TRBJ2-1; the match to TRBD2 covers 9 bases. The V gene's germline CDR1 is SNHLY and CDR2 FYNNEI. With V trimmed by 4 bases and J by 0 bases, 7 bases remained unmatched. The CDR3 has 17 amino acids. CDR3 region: CASSASGRSSSYNEQFF. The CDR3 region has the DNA TGTGCCAGCAGTGCGAGCGGGAGGTCTAGCTCCTACAATGAGCAGTTCTTC.

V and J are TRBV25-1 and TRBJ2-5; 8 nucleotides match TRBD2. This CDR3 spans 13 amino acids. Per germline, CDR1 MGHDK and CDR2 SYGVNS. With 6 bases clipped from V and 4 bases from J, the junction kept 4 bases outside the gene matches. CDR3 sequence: CASRAGVAETQYF. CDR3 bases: TGTGCCAGCAGAGCGGGAGTGGCAGAGACCCAGTACTTC.

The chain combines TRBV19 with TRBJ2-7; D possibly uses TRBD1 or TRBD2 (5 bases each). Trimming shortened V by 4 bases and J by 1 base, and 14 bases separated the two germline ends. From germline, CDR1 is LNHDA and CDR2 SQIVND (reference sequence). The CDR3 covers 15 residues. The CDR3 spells CASSKIEGLSYEQYF. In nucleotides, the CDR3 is TGTGCCAGTAGTAAAATTGAGGGGTTGTCCTACGAGCAGTACTTC.

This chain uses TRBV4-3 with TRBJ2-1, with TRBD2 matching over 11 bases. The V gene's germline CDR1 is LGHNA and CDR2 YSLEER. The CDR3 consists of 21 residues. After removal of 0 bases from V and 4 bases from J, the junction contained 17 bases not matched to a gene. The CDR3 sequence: CASSQENLAGGPYTLYNEQFF. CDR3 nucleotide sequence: TGCGCCAGCAGCCAAGAAAATCTAGCGGGAGGCCCTTATACACTTTACAATGAGCAGTTCTTC.

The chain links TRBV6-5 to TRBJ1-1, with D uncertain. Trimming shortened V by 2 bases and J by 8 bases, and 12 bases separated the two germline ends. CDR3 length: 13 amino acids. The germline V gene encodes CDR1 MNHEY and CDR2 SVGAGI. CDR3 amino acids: CASSYEWSEEAFF. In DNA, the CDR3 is TGTGCCAGCAGTTACGAATGGTCGGAAGAAGCTTTCTTT.

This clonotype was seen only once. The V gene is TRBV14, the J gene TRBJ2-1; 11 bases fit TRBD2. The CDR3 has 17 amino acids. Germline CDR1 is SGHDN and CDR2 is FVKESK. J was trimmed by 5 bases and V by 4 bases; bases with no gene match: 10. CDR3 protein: CASSPSGLAARNNEQFF. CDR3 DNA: TGTGCCAGCAGCCCCTCGGGACTAGCGGCTCGCAACAATGAGCAGTTCTTC.

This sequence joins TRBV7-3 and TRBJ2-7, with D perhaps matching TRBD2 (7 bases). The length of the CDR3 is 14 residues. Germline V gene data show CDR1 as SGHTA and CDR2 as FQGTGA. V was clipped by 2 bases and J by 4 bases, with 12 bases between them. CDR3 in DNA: TGTGCCAGCAGCTTAGCCGGGGGGCGATACGAGCAGTACTTC. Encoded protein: CASSLAGGRYEQYF. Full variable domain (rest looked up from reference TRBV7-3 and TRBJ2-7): GAGVSQTPSNKVTEKGKYVELRCDPISGHTALYWYRQSLGQGPEFLIYFQGTGAADDSGLPNDRFFAVRPEGSVSTLKIQRTERGDSAVYLCASSLAGGRYEQYFGPGTRLTVT.

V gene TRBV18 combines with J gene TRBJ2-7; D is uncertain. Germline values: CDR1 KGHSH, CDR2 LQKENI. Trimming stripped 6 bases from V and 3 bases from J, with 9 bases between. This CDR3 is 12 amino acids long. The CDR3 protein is CASSPGVYEQYF. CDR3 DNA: TGTGCCAGCTCGCCTGGAGTCTACGAGCAGTACTTC.

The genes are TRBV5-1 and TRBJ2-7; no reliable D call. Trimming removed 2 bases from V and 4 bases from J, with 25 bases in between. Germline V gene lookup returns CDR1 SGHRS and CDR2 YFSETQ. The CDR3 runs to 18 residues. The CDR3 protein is CASSFIPPSGSPVYEQYF. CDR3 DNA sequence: TGCGCCAGCAGCTTTATCCCCCCCTCTGGGTCTCCGGTTTACGAGCAGTACTTC.

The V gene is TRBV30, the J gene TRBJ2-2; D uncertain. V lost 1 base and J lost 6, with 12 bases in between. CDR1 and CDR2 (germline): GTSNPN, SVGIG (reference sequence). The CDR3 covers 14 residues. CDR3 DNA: TGTGCCTGGAGTGGAGGTGTCAGGTCCGGGGAGCTGTTTTTT. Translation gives CAWSGGVRSGELFF.

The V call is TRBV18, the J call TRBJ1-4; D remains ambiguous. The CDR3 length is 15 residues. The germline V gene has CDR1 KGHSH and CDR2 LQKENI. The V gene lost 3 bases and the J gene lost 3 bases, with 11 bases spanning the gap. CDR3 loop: CASSPSFASNEKLFF. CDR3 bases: TGTGCCAGCTCACCTAGTTTTGCATCTAATGAAAAACTGTTTTTT.

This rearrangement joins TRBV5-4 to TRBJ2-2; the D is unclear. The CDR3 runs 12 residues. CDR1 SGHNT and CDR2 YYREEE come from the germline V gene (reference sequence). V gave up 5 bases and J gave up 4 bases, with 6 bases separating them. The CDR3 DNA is TGTGCCAGCAGAACTGGCACCGGGGAGCTGTTTTTT. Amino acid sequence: CASRTGTGELFF.

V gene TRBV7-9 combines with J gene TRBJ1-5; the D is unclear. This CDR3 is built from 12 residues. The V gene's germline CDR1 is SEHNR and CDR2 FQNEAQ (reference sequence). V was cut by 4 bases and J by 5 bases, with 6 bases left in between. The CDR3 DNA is TGTGCCAGCAGCTCCCACCATCAGCCCCAGCATTTT. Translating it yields CASSSHHQPQHF.

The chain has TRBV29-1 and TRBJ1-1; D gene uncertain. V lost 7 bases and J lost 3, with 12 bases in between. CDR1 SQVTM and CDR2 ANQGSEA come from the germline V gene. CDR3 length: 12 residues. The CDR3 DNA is TGCAGCGCCCTCGGGGTAGACACTGAAGCTTTCTTT. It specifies CSALGVDTEAFF. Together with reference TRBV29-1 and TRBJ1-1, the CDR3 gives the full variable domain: SAVISQKPSRDICQRGTSLTIQCQVDSQVTMMFWYRQQPGQSLTLIATANQGSEATYESGFVIDKFPISRPNLTFSTLTVSNMSPEDSSIYLCSALGVDTEAFFGQGTRLTVV.

CDR3 sequence reads: CASSFSTGETQYF. The CDR3 DNA follows: TGTGCCAGCAGCTTTTCAACAGGGGAGACCCAGTACTTC. V usage is TRBV7-9 and J usage is TRBJ2-5, with D perhaps matching TRBD1 (6 bases). Germline lookup yields CDR1 SEHNR and CDR2 FQNEAQ (reference sequence). V lost 3 bases and J lost 5, with 10 bases in between. This CDR3 spans 13 amino acids.

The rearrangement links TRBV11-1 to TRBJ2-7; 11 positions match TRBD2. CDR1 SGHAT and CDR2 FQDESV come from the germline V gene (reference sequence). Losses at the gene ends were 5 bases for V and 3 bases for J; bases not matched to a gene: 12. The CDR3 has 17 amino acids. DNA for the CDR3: TGTGCCAGCAGCCCACTAGCGGGAGCGACGGTGGGCTACGAGCAGTACTTC. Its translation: CASSPLAGATVGYEQYF.

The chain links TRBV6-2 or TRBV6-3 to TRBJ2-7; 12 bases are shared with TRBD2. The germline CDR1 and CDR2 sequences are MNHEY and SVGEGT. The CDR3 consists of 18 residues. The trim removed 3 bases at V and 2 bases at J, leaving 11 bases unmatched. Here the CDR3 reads CASSYLAGGPIPTYEQYF. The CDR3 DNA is TGTGCCAGCAGTTATCTAGCGGGAGGGCCCATCCCTACCTACGAGCAGTACTTC.

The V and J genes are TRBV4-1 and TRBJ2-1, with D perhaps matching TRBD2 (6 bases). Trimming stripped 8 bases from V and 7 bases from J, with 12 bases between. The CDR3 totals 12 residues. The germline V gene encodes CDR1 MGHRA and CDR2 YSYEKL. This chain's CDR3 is CASGLRGNEQFF. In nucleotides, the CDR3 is TGCGCCAGCGGGCTCCGGGGGAATGAGCAGTTCTTC.

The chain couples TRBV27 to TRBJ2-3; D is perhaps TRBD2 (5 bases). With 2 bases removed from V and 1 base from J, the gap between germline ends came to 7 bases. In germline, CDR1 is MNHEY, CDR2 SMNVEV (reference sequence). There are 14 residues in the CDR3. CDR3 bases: TGTGCCAGCAGTTTACAAGCGGGCACAGATACGCAGTATTTT. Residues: CASSLQAGTDTQYF.

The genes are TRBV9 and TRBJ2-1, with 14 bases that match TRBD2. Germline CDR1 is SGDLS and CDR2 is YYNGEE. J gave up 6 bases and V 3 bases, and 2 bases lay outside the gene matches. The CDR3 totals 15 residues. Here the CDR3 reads CASSAGTSGSNEQFF. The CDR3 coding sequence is TGTGCCAGCAGCGCGGGGACTAGCGGGAGCAATGAGCAGTTCTTC.